Shown below are 28 T cell receptor beta chains from a single sample sequenced in a study of CD8+ T cells in alopecia areata. RNA, once extracted, was reverse transcribed into cDNA for use as the sequencing template. Here immunoSEQ multiplex PCR was the method, and the copy in TCRdb shows in-frame clones only, minus some. The sample includes 110,000 to 150,000 clones, around 50% of them seen just once. The treatment here: oral pan-JAK inhibitor, 5-10 mg twice daily. The sequences come from CD8+ T cells sorted from blood, collected at week 4, from a patient treated with tofacitinib. The receptors derive from a human donor with alopecia areata.

This rearrangement joins TRBV27 to TRBJ2-7; D gene ambiguous. The V and J ends lost 6 bases and 2 bases respectively, with 20 bases between them. Looked up from germline, CDR1 is MNHEY and CDR2 is SMNVEV (reference sequence). This CDR3 has 16 residues. In nucleotides, the CDR3 is TGTGCCAGCAGCCATTCCGGGTCGTCGATCGCCTACGAGCAGTACTTC. Its translation is CASSHSGSSIAYEQYF.

This clone was picked up one time. CDR3 amino acids: CASSIGTGGNQPQHF. DNA for the CDR3: TGTGCCAGCAGCATCGGGACAGGGGGCAATCAGCCCCAGCATTTT. This chain joins TRBV27 and TRBJ1-5, with 10 bases lining up with TRBD1. Looked up from germline, CDR1 is MNHEY and CDR2 is SMNVEV (reference sequence). The CDR3 covers 15 residues. J gave up 2 bases and V 6 bases, and 4 bases lay outside the gene matches.

Turning to this clone: A much larger clone lies one base from this, so it may be a read error. The chain couples TRBV7-9 to TRBJ1-1; no definite D call. Germline loops: CDR1 SEHNR, CDR2 FQNEAQ (reference sequence). Trimming shortened V by 5 bases and J by 0 bases, and 4 bases separated the two germline ends. The CDR3 has 12 amino acids. The CDR3 here is CASSLMNTEAFF. The DNA of the CDR3 is TGTGCCAGCAGCCTAATGAACACTGAAGCTTTCTTT.

The J gene is TRBJ2-7, the V gene TRBV27; D gene uncertain. CDR3 length equals 13 residues. Trimming pared 6 bases from V and 2 bases from J, leaving 11 bases between. The germline CDR1 and CDR2 sequences are MNHEY and SMNVEV (reference sequence). CDR3: CASRELATYEQYF. The CDR3 region has the DNA TGTGCCAGCAGAGAGTTGGCGACCTACGAGCAGTACTTC.

The CDR3 is CASSPWTEGDTEAFF. CDR3 sequence (DNA): TGTGCCAGCAGCCCCTGGACCGAGGGGGACACTGAAGCTTTCTTT. The chain employs TRBV9 and TRBJ1-1, with D tentatively TRBD1 (6 bases). The CDR3 has 15 residues. Trimming removed 4 bases at V and 3 bases at J, with 16 bases between. Per germline, CDR1 SGDLS and CDR2 YYNGEE.

The chain uses TRBV27 and TRBJ1-2; D is unresolved. CDR3 length: 13 amino acids. Trimming took 0 bases from V and 5 from J, leaving 7 bases between them. Germline V gene sequence: CDR1 MNHEY, CDR2 SMNVEV (reference sequence). CDR3: CASSLSGVYGYTF. The CDR3 DNA sequence: TGTGCCAGCAGTTTATCCGGGGTATATGGCTACACCTTC.

This clone was seen a few times. The J gene is TRBJ2-7, the V gene TRBV29-1; unclear D gene. V lost 0 bases and J lost 6, with 9 bases in between. Germline CDR1 reads SQVTM; CDR2 reads ANQGSEA. This CDR3 region has 12 residues. The CDR3 DNA reads TGCAGCGTTGAAGATAGGCCGGCCGAGCAGTACTTC. This translates into CSVEDRPAEQYF.

This clone was seen a few times. The chain uses TRBV30 and TRBJ2-1, with a tentative D call TRBD1 (7 bases). Germline V gene data show CDR1 as GTSNPN and CDR2 as SVGIG (reference sequence). This CDR3 region has 13 residues. Trimming removed 1 base from V and 10 bases from J, with 14 bases in between. CDR3 in DNA: TGTGCCTGGAGTGAGGACCCAGGGGGGGAGCAGTTCTTC. Its translation is CAWSEDPGGEQFF.

This clone was seen only a few times. V usage is TRBV7-9 and J usage is TRBJ2-5, with D possibly TRBD2 on 7 matching bases. V gave up 5 bases and J gave up 2 bases, with 18 bases separating them. Germline V gene sequence: CDR1 SEHNR, CDR2 FQNEAQ (reference sequence). The CDR3 runs 16 residues. The CDR3 nucleotides are TGTGCCAGCAGCCTTCCGGGGGGCAGCTTACAAGAGACCCAGTACTTC. Translating gives CASSLPGGSLQETQYF.

This clone was found a few times. CDR3 region: CASRIIAGGLNEQFF. The CDR3 DNA reads as TGTGCCAGCAGGATTATAGCGGGGGGCCTCAATGAGCAGTTCTTC. The chain combines TRBV27 with TRBJ2-1, with TRBD2 matching over 10 bases. This CDR3 is built from 15 residues. Looked up from germline, CDR1 is MNHEY and CDR2 is SMNVEV (reference sequence). V was clipped by 6 bases and J by 6 bases; unmatched bases: 8.

This clone was counted a single time. The V gene is TRBV9, the J gene TRBJ1-1; unclear D gene. Trimming removed 4 bases at V and 1 base at J, with 11 bases between. CDR3 size: 14 residues. The V gene's germline CDR1 is SGDLS and CDR2 YYNGEE. The chain's CDR3 is CASSLGPSNTEAFF. CDR3 nucleotides: TGTGCCAGCAGCCTCGGACCTTCGAACACTGAAGCTTTCTTT.

The genes are TRBV29-1 and TRBJ2-7; D unresolved. The V gene lost 4 bases and the J gene lost 6 bases, with 16 bases spanning the gap. Per germline, CDR1 SQVTM and CDR2 ANQGSEA. The CDR3 is made up of 13 amino acids. The CDR3 here is CSVAVTPLGEQYF. The CDR3 nucleotides read TGCAGCGTTGCAGTCACACCTTTGGGCGAGCAGTACTTC.

This rearrangement joins TRBV30 to TRBJ1-4; 10 bases line up with TRBD1. The germline V gene encodes CDR1 GTSNPN and CDR2 SVGIG (reference sequence). The CDR3 spans 15 residues. V lost 4 bases, J lost 6 bases, and 8 bases stayed unmatched. This CDR3 reads CAWTRTGGPYEKLFF. In DNA, the CDR3 is TGTGCCTGGACCCGGACAGGGGGGCCATATGAAAAACTGTTTTTT.

The gene calls are TRBV7-2 and TRBJ2-7; D not certain. Germline CDR1 SGHTA, CDR2 FQGNSA. This CDR3 is built from 13 residues. V shed 5 bases and J shed 2 bases, with 10 bases lying between them. CDR3 sequence reads: CASSGDWTYEQYF. The CDR3, as DNA: TGTGCCAGCAGCGGAGACTGGACCTACGAGCAGTACTTC.

The rearrangement joins TRBV13 to TRBJ2-5, with D unresolved. V was pared by 0 bases and J by 1 base, with 6 bases between. Germline lookup yields CDR1 PRHDT and CDR2 FYEKMQ (reference sequence). This CDR3 has 14 residues. In nucleotides, the CDR3 is TGTGCCAGCAGCTTAGGCGGGTCCCAAGAGACCCAGTACTTC. This translates into CASSLGGSQETQYF.

The gene calls are TRBV7-9 and TRBJ2-1; no firm D call. CDR1 and CDR2 (germline): SEHNR, FQNEAQ (reference sequence). The CDR3 is 12 amino acids. Between the trimmed V and J ends, which lost 0 bases and 3 bases, there was a span of 0 bases. In nucleotides, the CDR3 is TGTGCCAGCAGCTTAGCCTACAATGAGCAGTTCTTC. Protein sequence: CASSLAYNEQFF.

This clone was counted between two and nine times. The rearrangement joins TRBV29-1 to TRBJ2-1; TRBD2 might be the D (6 bases). Trimming took off 4 bases at V and 3 bases at J, with 22 bases between the two ends. Germline V gives CDR1 SQVTM, CDR2 ANQGSEA. The CDR3 length is 17 residues. CDR3 sequence (DNA): TGCAGCGTTGTGCGGGGACCGCCCGTTGATTACTACAATGAGCAGTTCTTC. Residues: CSVVRGPPVDYYNEQFF.

This chain connects TRBV7-8 to TRBJ2-7; D ambiguous. CDR1 is SGHVS, CDR2 FQNEAQ, per germline. This CDR3 has 14 residues. Deletions cut 3 bases from V and 2 bases from J, with 11 bases between. The CDR3 nucleotides are TGTGCCAGCAGCTTTCTAGGTAGGACCTACGAGCAGTACTTC. Its protein is CASSFLGRTYEQYF.

The chain uses TRBV6-5 and TRBJ2-5; 7 nucleotides align to TRBD2. This CDR3 has 13 amino acids. With 4 bases clipped from V and 5 bases from J, the junction kept 4 bases outside the gene matches. Germline CDR1 MNHEY, CDR2 SVGAGI. CDR3 protein: CASSLGGVETQYF. CDR3 DNA sequence: TGTGCCAGCAGTTTGGGGGGGGTGGAGACCCAGTACTTC.

The J gene is TRBJ1-5, the V gene TRBV6-6; D remains unclear. Trimming shortened V by 7 bases and J by 5 bases, and 12 bases separated the two germline ends. Germline V gene data show CDR1 as MNHNY and CDR2 as SVGAGI (reference sequence). This CDR3 has 13 amino acids. The chain's CDR3 is CASIPQVDQPQHF. The CDR3 DNA reads as TGTGCCAGCATCCCCCAGGTAGATCAGCCCCAGCATTTT.

This clone was recorded once. This rearrangement joins TRBV30 to TRBJ2-7; unclear D gene. The ends were cut back, 2 bases at V and 6 bases at J, with 8 bases in the middle. Germline CDR1 is GTSNPN and CDR2 is SVGIG (reference sequence). The CDR3 contains 11 residues. CDR3 protein: CAWSHVGEQYF. The CDR3 coding sequence is TGTGCCTGGAGTCATGTGGGCGAGCAGTACTTC.

The rearrangement links TRBV6-5 to TRBJ2-7; D is unclear. The CDR3 is 14 amino acids. Per the germline V gene, CDR1 is MNHEY and CDR2 is SVGAGI. V was clipped by 2 bases and J by 4 bases, with 12 bases between them. CDR3 sequence (DNA): TGTGCCAGCAGTTACACCTTATCCCCTTACGAGCAGTACTTC. Protein sequence: CASSYTLSPYEQYF.

V and J are TRBV5-5 and TRBJ2-2; TRBD2 is a possible D gene (5 bases). Trimming cost V 6 bases and J 5 bases, with 17 bases left between them. This CDR3 is 15 amino acids long. CDR1 is SGHKS and CDR2 is YYEKEE in the germline V gene (reference sequence). Written as DNA, the CDR3 is TGTGCCAGCACCAGGAAGGGAGTAAGGACCGGGGAGCTGTTTTTT. Its protein product is CASTRKGVRTGELFF. Complete variable domain (other parts from reference TRBV5-5 and TRBJ2-2): DAGVTQSPTHLIKTRGQQVTLRCSPISGHKSVSWYQQVLGQGPQFIFQYYEKEERGRGNFPDRFSARQFPNYSSELNVNALLLGDSALYLCASTRKGVRTGELFFGEGSRLTVL.

The chain employs TRBV6-5 and TRBJ1-1; 7 nucleotides line up with TRBD1. V shed 6 bases and J 0 bases; nucleotides not matched to a gene: 7. Germline CDR1 MNHEY, CDR2 SVGAGI. This CDR3 spans 15 amino acids. Written as DNA, the CDR3 is TGTGCCAGCAGCCTTCTGACAGGGCTGAACACTGAAGCTTTCTTT. Translating it yields CASSLLTGLNTEAFF.

Worth noting for this clone: At one end, the junction sequence differs from germline, possibly due to a read error. This sample includes further DNA sequences coding for the same CDR3. The chain couples TRBV29-1 to TRBJ2-7, with 8 nucleotides matching TRBD1. The V gene's germline CDR1 is SQVTM and CDR2 ANQGSEA. The CDR3 is 12 residues long. The CDR3 nucleotides are TGCAGCGTGGAAGGACAGGGCTACGAGCAGTACTTC. Amino acids: CSVEGQGYEQYF.

This clone was detected many times. The V and J genes are TRBV6-5 and TRBJ1-4; the D gene is possibly TRBD1 (5 bases). Germline V gives CDR1 MNHEY, CDR2 SVGAGI. There are 13 residues in the CDR3. V lost 6 bases, J lost 6 bases, and 11 bases lay in between. The CDR3: CASSPGAHEKLFF. CDR3 sequence (DNA): TGTGCCAGCAGCCCCGGGGCGCATGAAAAACTGTTTTTT.

The rearrangement links TRBV29-1 to TRBJ1-1, with D possibly TRBD1 on 5 matching bases. The CDR3 extends over 13 amino acids. Germline-derived CDR1 and CDR2 are SQVTM and ANQGSEA. Trimming removed 4 bases at V and 11 bases at J, with 20 bases between. The CDR3 DNA sequence: TGCAGCGTTGTAAGAGGGACTGACATATCGGCTTTCTTT. This gives the protein CSVVRGTDISAFF. The variable domain in full, completed from reference TRBV29-1 and TRBJ1-1, reads SAVISQKPSRDICQRGTSLTIQCQVDSQVTMMFWYRQQPGQSLTLIATANQGSEATYESGFVIDKFPISRPNLTFSTLTVSNMSPEDSSIYLCSVVRGTDISAFFGQGTRLTVV.

This clone appeared a few times. Here the CDR3 DNA reads TGTGCCAGCAGTTACCACAGGGTTTACGACGAGCAGTACTTC. Translated: CASSYHRVYDEQYF. The rearrangement links TRBV6-6 to TRBJ2-7, with D perhaps matching TRBD1 (6 bases). Trimming removed 2 bases at V and 5 bases at J, with 13 bases between. Per the germline V gene, CDR1 is MNHNY and CDR2 is SVGAGI (reference sequence). The CDR3 has 14 residues.